These 24 T cell receptor beta chains originate from one sample sequenced in a study of early T cells in non-severe SARS-CoV-2 infection (dated by TCRdb to 2020 to 2023). Preparation of the library involved 5' RACE. Sequencing instrument: NextSeq 500. TCRdb reprocessing: public reads trimmed at Q25 with fastp, clones called with MiXCR, in-frame beta chains kept. Here each entry gathers all rows of one CDR3 protein and keeps the most common genes and DNA. The sample yields about 80,000 distinct CDR3 sequences; approximately 5% were counted once. The ten largest clones add up to under 7.5% of the sample. The specimen was whole blood, collected at baseline. The receptors come from an adult who was a healthcare worker with PCR-confirmed SARS-CoV-2 infection or an uninfected control (not recorded which).

This clonotype was seen ten or more times. CDR3 DNA sequence: TGCGCCAGCAGCTTGGATCGGACAACCGGCACTGAAGCTTTCTTT. Amino acids: CASSLDRTTGTEAFF. This chain links TRBV5-1 with TRBJ1-1; TRBD1 is a possible D gene (5 bases). The germline V and J ends were trimmed by 0 bases and 4 bases, with 13 bases remaining between them. This CDR3 is built from 15 residues. The germline V gene has CDR1 SGHRS and CDR2 YFSETQ.

This clonotype came up many times. The gene calls are TRBV7-2 and TRBJ2-1, with 12 bases identical to TRBD2. Germline values: CDR1 SGHTA, CDR2 FQGNSA. Trimming at V came to 0 bases and at J to 9 bases, leaving 9 bases not matched to a gene. The CDR3 contains 17 residues. CDR3 amino acids: CASSLALPTSGSPEQFF. The CDR3 DNA reads as TGTGCCAGCAGCTTAGCCCTCCCGACTAGCGGGAGTCCTGAGCAGTTCTTC.

This clonotype was seen repeatedly, ten times or more. The chain is built from TRBV20-1 and TRBJ1-1; D is perhaps TRBD1 (6 bases). Trimming removed 0 bases at V and 4 bases at J, with 12 bases between. The CDR3 has 14 amino acids. Germline assignment: CDR1 DFQATT and CDR2 SNEGSKA (reference sequence). The CDR3 spells CSARDQGLGTEAFF. In nucleotides, the CDR3 is TGCAGTGCTAGAGACCAGGGGCTGGGCACTGAAGCTTTCTTT.

This clonotype has just a few counts. The rearrangement links TRBV12-3 or TRBV12-4 to TRBJ2-3, with D hard to call. V shed 6 bases and J shed 0 bases, with 10 bases lying between them. The length of the CDR3 is 14 residues. CDR3 sequence: CASSQDRSTDTQYF. The CDR3, as DNA: TGTGCCAGCAGCCAGGACCGTAGCACAGATACGCAGTATTTT.

This clonotype was counted at least ten times. The CDR3 loop reads CASSLFTGNYGYTF. As DNA, the CDR3 is TGTGCCAGCAGTTTATTCACCGGGAACTATGGCTACACCTTC. The V and J genes are TRBV28 and TRBJ1-2; D uncertain. V was pared by 1 base and J by 2 bases, with 8 bases between. Per germline, CDR1 MDHEN and CDR2 SYDVKM. The CDR3 sequence is 14 residues long.

This clonotype has ten or more counts. The chain joins TRBV9 to TRBJ2-3, with D uncertain. The CDR3 is 15 amino acids. Germline CDR1 reads SGDLS; CDR2 reads YYNGEE. The V end lost 4 bases, the J end lost 2 bases, and 14 bases lay between the germline ends. The DNA of the CDR3 is TGTGCCAGCAGCCTCAACGCCGGAAACACAGATACGCAGTATTTT. Its translation is CASSLNAGNTDTQYF.

This clonotype has just a few counts. The chain has TRBV3-1 and TRBJ2-3, with 7 bases lining up with TRBD2. Germline CDR1 and CDR2: LGHDT and YNNKEL (reference sequence). This CDR3 is built from 17 residues. The V and J ends lost 0 bases and 2 bases, in that order; junction bases with no gene match: 8. For the CDR3, the DNA is TGTGCCAGCAGCCAAGATCAACCTGGGAGGGCCACAGATACGCAGTATTTT. This codes for CASSQDQPGRATDTQYF.

In this sample, this clonotype turned up many times. The chain links TRBV6-1 to TRBJ2-1, with D possibly matching TRBD1 (5 bases). V was shortened by 1 base and J by 0 bases, with 16 bases between the two germline ends. Germline-derived CDR1 and CDR2 are MNHNS and SASEGT. The CDR3 runs to 18 residues. The CDR3 coding sequence is TGTGCCAGCAGTGAAGGGACATCACTCGGCAGCTCCTACAATGAGCAGTTCTTC. The encoded protein is CASSEGTSLGSSYNEQFF.

This clonotype came up a few times. This chain joins TRBV2 and TRBJ2-1; 9 nucleotides agree with TRBD2. CDR1 and CDR2 (germline): SNHLY, FYNNEI. The CDR3 is 14 residues long. Trimming removed 7 bases from V and 7 bases from J; junction bases left unmatched: 8. CDR3 region: CASMSSGGWNEQFF. As DNA, the CDR3 is TGTGCCAGCATGTCCAGCGGGGGGTGGAATGAGCAGTTCTTC.

Ten or more counts support this clonotype. V and J are TRBV29-1 and TRBJ1-5, with 9 bases lining up with TRBD1. The trim removed 7 bases at V and 5 bases at J, leaving 15 bases unmatched. This CDR3 has 16 amino acids. Germline lookup yields CDR1 SQVTM and CDR2 ANQGSEA. As DNA, the CDR3 is TGCAGCGGAGTCCGCCGACAGGGGGGGTCGGATCAGCCCCAGCATTTT. It encodes CSGVRRQGGSDQPQHF.

This clonotype showed up many times. The chain employs TRBV19 and TRBJ2-7; D not resolved. The CDR3 has 14 residues. Germline lookup yields CDR1 LNHDA and CDR2 SQIVND (reference sequence). The V gene lost 5 bases and the J gene lost 2 bases, with 13 bases spanning the gap. This chain's CDR3 is CASSLSTSAYEQYF. CDR3 nucleotide sequence: TGTGCCAGTAGTCTTTCCACGTCCGCCTACGAGCAGTACTTC.

V usage is TRBV12-3 or TRBV12-4 and J usage is TRBJ1-1, with D uncertain. V was shortened by 6 bases and J by 3 bases, with 5 bases between the two germline ends. This CDR3 region has 11 residues. The CDR3 here is CASRWDTEAFF. The CDR3 nucleotides read TGTGCCAGCAGGTGGGACACTGAAGCTTTCTTT.

This clonotype was counted at least ten times. The chain is built from TRBV6-6 and TRBJ2-1; 10 bases agree with TRBD2. The V gene end was trimmed by 8 bases and the J gene end by 3 bases; junction bases not matched to a gene: 13. The V gene's germline CDR1 is MNHNY and CDR2 SVGAGI (reference sequence). The CDR3 is 17 amino acids. CDR3 region: CASGIFGLADLYNEQFF. CDR3 nucleotide sequence: TGTGCCAGCGGCATTTTCGGACTAGCGGACCTCTACAATGAGCAGTTCTTC.

Comment on this clonotype: One end of the junction does not line up with germline, which may come from a read error. The genes are TRBV7-2 and TRBJ1-1; D is unresolved. The CDR3 has 12 amino acids. Germline loops: CDR1 SGHTA, CDR2 FQGNSA. The CDR3 loop is CASSLVTQANSF. The CDR3 region has the DNA TGTGCCAGCAGCTTAGTCACCCAGGCGAACAGCTTT.

In its sample, this clonotype was seen many times. This rearrangement joins TRBV7-9 to TRBJ1-2, with 11 bases fitting TRBD1. The CDR3 runs to 13 residues. The trim removed 4 bases at V and 6 bases at J, leaving 1 base unmatched. CDR1 and CDR2 (germline): SEHNR, FQNEAQ (reference sequence). The CDR3 nucleotides are TGTGCCAGCAGCTGGGGACAGGGGGATGGCTACACCTTC. This translates into CASSWGQGDGYTF.

There are many counts of this clonotype. This chain connects TRBV27 to TRBJ2-1; D perhaps matches TRBD1 (5 bases). Germline CDR1 and CDR2: MNHEY and SMNVEV (reference sequence). The CDR3 spans 15 residues. The ends were cut back, 3 bases at V and 6 bases at J, with 15 bases in the middle. CDR3 loop: CASSLTQGASNEQFF. The CDR3 DNA reads TGTGCCAGCAGTTTGACTCAGGGCGCGAGCAATGAGCAGTTCTTC.

This clonotype showed up many times. V is TRBV20-1 and J is TRBJ2-1; D is unclear. Trimming cost V 2 bases and J 12 bases, with 8 bases left between them. This CDR3 contains 10 residues. From germline, CDR1 is DFQATT and CDR2 SNEGSKA (reference sequence). CDR3 region: CSARIGVQFF. The CDR3 DNA reads as TGCAGTGCTAGAATTGGGGTGCAGTTCTTC.

This clonotype has a count of ten or more. V usage is TRBV7-3 and J usage is TRBJ2-6; TRBD1 might be the D (5 bases). This CDR3 comprises 16 residues. V lost 5 bases and J 0 bases, leaving 11 bases between the germline ends. Germline V gene lookup returns CDR1 SGHTA and CDR2 FQGTGA. This CDR3 reads CASSPHRNSGANVLTF. CDR3 bases: TGTGCCAGCAGCCCCCACAGGAACTCTGGGGCCAACGTCCTGACTTTC.

This clonotype was seen at least ten times. The V call is TRBV11-2, the J call TRBJ1-2; D is ambiguous. CDR1 SGHAT and CDR2 FQNNGV come from the germline V gene. V was trimmed by 1 base and J by 4 bases, leaving 10 bases between them. CDR3 size: 14 residues. CDR3 bases: TGTGCCAGCAGCTTAGGAGGCAGTAGCTATGGCTACACCTTC. It yields the protein CASSLGGSSYGYTF.

This clonotype was detected many times. The chain is built from TRBV10-3 and TRBJ2-1; 10 bases map to TRBD2. From germline, CDR1 is ENHRY and CDR2 SYGVKD. The CDR3 length is 15 residues. V was pared by 5 bases and J by 5 bases, with 6 bases of the junction left unmatched. The CDR3 here is CAISSGLAANNEQFF. CDR3 DNA sequence: TGTGCCATCAGTTCTGGACTAGCGGCTAACAATGAGCAGTTCTTC.

The genes are TRBV12-3 or TRBV12-4 and TRBJ2-3; 8 bases fit TRBD2. The CDR3 sequence is 17 residues long. V gave up 3 bases and J gave up 1 base; unmatched junction bases: 9. CDR3 nucleotide sequence: TGTGCCAGCAGTTTGTCCTTAGGACTAGCAGGCACAGATACGCAGTATTTT. The encoded protein is CASSLSLGLAGTDTQYF.

The V call is TRBV12-5, the J call TRBJ1-2; TRBD1 matches at 7 bases. The V segment lost 2 bases and the J segment 7 bases; nucleotides outside the gene matches: 13. The germline CDR1 and CDR2 sequences are LGHNT and FRNRAP. The CDR3 has 16 residues. CDR3 sequence: CASGLLTGISPSGYTF. The CDR3 DNA sequence: TGTGCTAGTGGTTTGCTGACAGGGATCTCTCCCTCTGGCTACACCTTC.

This clonotype came up many times. This chain joins TRBV13 and TRBJ2-1, with D possibly TRBD2 on 6 matching bases. Germline V gene sequence: CDR1 PRHDT, CDR2 FYEKMQ (reference sequence). The CDR3 has 17 residues. With 1 base removed from V and 9 bases from J, the gap between germline ends came to 22 bases. CDR3 amino acids: CASSLDSGTPLLGEQFF. The CDR3 DNA reads as TGTGCCAGCAGCTTAGATTCCGGGACTCCCCTCTTGGGTGAGCAGTTCTTC.

This clonotype occurred many times. The chain uses TRBV7-9 and TRBJ2-7, with 7 positions matching TRBD1. This CDR3 contains 12 residues. Germline V CDR1 and CDR2: SEHNR, FQNEAQ (reference sequence). V lost 2 bases, J lost 6 bases, and 1 base stayed unmatched. Here the CDR3 DNA reads TGTGCCAGCAGCTTAAAGGGGGCCGAGCAGTACTTC. Amino acids: CASSLKGAEQYF.